A selection of T cell receptor beta chains follows, all from one sample in a study of cytomegalovirus exposure and HLA in healthy donors. Sequencing used immunoSEQ multiplex PCR; TCRdb keeps in-frame clones, though not all of them. Of under 130,000 clones listed, roughly 79% are singletons. The sample was PBMCs. These receptors all come from a man in his forties in good health and CMV-seronegative. Each CDR3 is given without its conserved first and last residue.

V gene	J gene	CDR3 protein
TRBV6-6	TRBJ1-1	ASSYSGEWRAF
TRBV5-6	TRBJ2-6	ASSLQGPGANVLT
TRBV18	TRBJ2-7	ASSLGPWDEQY
TRBV28	TRBJ2-1	ASSLQLDSYNEQF
TRBV27	TRBJ1-2	ASSSLGQGELYGYT
TRBV25-1	TRBJ2-2	ASSEYSRVVTGELF
TRBV27	TRBJ2-7	ASSPRGLIYEQY
TRBV5-1	TRBJ2-3	ASSLTSGGGVDTQY
TRBV27	TRBJ2-3	ASSPRDYPHRDTQY
TRBV30	TRBJ2-7	AWSVGPGSEQY
TRBV4-3	TRBJ1-3	ASSQVLGANSGNTIY
TRBV27	TRBJ1-1	ASSSLIGSTEAF
TRBV4-2	TRBJ2-2	ASSQRVPTSGSEAGELF
TRBV5-6	-	ASSSNWWQGYEQY
TRBV18	TRBJ1-1	ASSPPARGGTEAF
TRBV10-3	TRBJ1-5	AISEGTGNQPQH
TRBV18	TRBJ2-7	ASSPSRTSAYEQY
TRBV2	TRBJ2-2	ASLRLAGGPSTGELF
TRBV25-1	TRBJ2-3	ASSVAGLAGRYTDTQY
TRBV9	TRBJ2-3	ASSVSTDTQY
TRBV5-1	TRBJ2-7	ASSPNLGTVYEQY
TRBV10-3	TRBJ1-1	AIKSTGDTEAF